Shown below are 21 T cell receptor beta chains from a single sample sequenced in a study of blood T cell repertoires in COVID-19. The table came from immunoSEQ multiplex PCR; TCRdb's copy has only in-frame clones and leaves some out. The data contain 50,000 to 70,000 clones, roughly 70% of them singletons. The sequenced sample consisted of PBMCs or T cells enriched from blood (not recorded which). These TCRs come from a woman in her sixties who had been exposed to COVID-19.

This rearrangement joins TRBV30 to TRBJ2-6; TRBD1 aligns across 8 bases. Germline assignment: CDR1 GTSNPN and CDR2 SVGIG (reference sequence). The CDR3 sequence is 16 residues long. Germline trimming cut 1 base from V and 0 bases from J; bases unmatched to any gene: 2. For the CDR3, the DNA is TGTGCCTGGAGTGGGACAGGGACCTCTGGGGCCAACGTCCTGACTTTC. It encodes CAWSGTGTSGANVLTF.

This clone was detected a few times. The J gene is TRBJ1-4, the V gene TRBV25-1; D is perhaps TRBD1 (5 bases). V was pared by 2 bases and J by 7 bases, with 11 bases between. This CDR3 is built from 14 residues. Germline V gene lookup returns CDR1 MGHDK and CDR2 SYGVNS. CDR3 amino acids: CASSETQEGEKLFF. The CDR3, as DNA: TGTGCCAGCAGTGAAACACAGGAGGGTGAAAAACTGTTTTTT.

Only a few counts were recorded for this clone. V usage is TRBV9 and J usage is TRBJ2-3, with 9 bases identical to TRBD2. Germline CDR1 and CDR2: SGDLS and YYNGEE. Trimming took 0 bases from V and 4 from J; bases not matched to a gene: 3. CDR3 length equals 15 residues. The CDR3 is CASSVVAGGADTQYF. The CDR3, as DNA: TGTGCCAGCAGCGTAGTTGCGGGGGGGGCAGATACGCAGTATTTT.

This chain uses TRBV28 with TRBJ2-7; weak D call: TRBD2 (6 bases). Trimming left V 5 bases short and J 9 bases short, with 20 bases between. The CDR3 has 14 amino acids. Germline V gene lookup returns CDR1 MDHEN and CDR2 SYDVKM. The CDR3 coding sequence is TGTGCCAGCAGTGGGGGACTGATATACGAAGGGCAGTACTTC. As protein: CASSGGLIYEGQYF.

The chain couples TRBV11-2 to TRBJ2-1; perhaps TRBD2 as D (5 bases). Trimming left V 1 base short and J 5 bases short, with 12 bases between. This CDR3 comprises 15 residues. CDR1 and CDR2 from the germline V gene are SGHAT and FQNNGV. CDR3 residues: CASSLAGLAHNEQFF. The CDR3 DNA reads as TGTGCCAGCAGCTTAGCTGGTCTAGCCCACAATGAGCAGTTCTTC.

This clone was counted a few times. The chain uses TRBV19 and TRBJ1-6, with a possible D match to TRBD1 (6 bases). The germline V gene encodes CDR1 LNHDA and CDR2 SQIVND (reference sequence). V was cut by 5 bases and J by 7 bases, with 12 bases left in between. The CDR3 is made up of 14 amino acids. In DNA form, the CDR3 reads TGTGCCAGTAGTTCCGGGACACGGAATTCACCCCTCCACTTT. Translation: CASSSGTRNSPLHF.

This chain links TRBV5-4 with TRBJ2-3; tentative D call: TRBD2 (7 bases). With 4 bases removed from V and 3 bases from J, the gap between germline ends came to 18 bases. This CDR3 spans 16 amino acids. Germline loops: CDR1 SGHNT, CDR2 YYREEE (reference sequence). CDR3: CASSPGAGVGTDTQYF. The CDR3 bases are TGTGCCAGCAGCCCGGGGGCGGGGGTTGGGACAGATACGCAGTATTTT. The complete variable domain, with remaining parts taken from reference TRBV5-4 and TRBJ2-3, reads ETGVTQSPTHLIKTRGQQVTLRCSSQSGHNTVSWYQQALGQGPQFIFQYYREEENGRGNFPPRFSGLQFPNYSSELNVNALELDDSALYLCASSPGAGVGTDTQYFGPGTRLTVL.

The chain uses TRBV2 and TRBJ2-2; tentative D call: TRBD2 (5 bases). V dropped 1 base and J dropped 7 bases, with 16 bases sitting between them. This CDR3 has 16 amino acids. Germline assignment: CDR1 SNHLY and CDR2 FYNNEI. The CDR3 is CASSEGLGRGIGELFF. DNA of the CDR3: TGTGCCAGCAGTGAAGGGCTGGGGAGAGGAATCGGGGAGCTGTTTTTT.

This clone was counted a single time. This CDR3 is CAWTPGTYYGYTF. The CDR3 DNA reads TGTGCCTGGACCCCCGGGACATACTATGGCTACACCTTC. V and J are TRBV30 and TRBJ1-2, with a weak D call TRBD1 (6 bases). Trimming left V 4 bases short and J 3 bases short, with 12 bases between. This CDR3 has 13 amino acids. Germline CDR1 and CDR2: GTSNPN and SVGIG (reference sequence).

The chain joins TRBV7-9 to TRBJ1-1; 8 bases fit TRBD1. With 3 bases clipped from V and 1 base from J, the junction kept 1 base outside the gene matches. The CDR3 is 14 amino acids. From germline, CDR1 is SEHNR and CDR2 FQNEAQ (reference sequence). The CDR3 sequence is CASSFTGGNTEAFF. In DNA, the CDR3 is TGTGCCAGCAGCTTTACAGGGGGGAACACTGAAGCTTTCTTT. The whole variable domain, filled in from reference TRBV7-9 and TRBJ1-1, reads DTGVSQNPRHKITKRGQNVTFRCDPISEHNRLYWYRQTLGQGPEFLTYFQNEAQLEKSRLLSDRFSAERPKGSFSTLEIQRTEQGDSAMYLCASSFTGGNTEAFFGQGTRLTVV.

This clone has at least ten counts. The chain is built from TRBV6-5 and TRBJ1-6; 7 nucleotides line up with TRBD1. V shed 6 bases, J shed 0 bases, and the junction held 2 bases outside the gene matches. The CDR3 has 15 residues. Per germline, CDR1 MNHEY and CDR2 SVGAGI. The CDR3 sequence: CASRRDSSYNSPLHF. DNA of the CDR3: TGTGCCAGCAGGAGGGACAGCTCCTATAATTCACCCCTCCACTTT.

The chain joins TRBV11-3 to TRBJ2-1; 10 bases line up with TRBD2. Per germline, CDR1 SGHNT and CDR2 YENEEA. CDR3 length equals 16 residues. With V trimmed by 5 bases and J by 9 bases, 13 bases remained unmatched. CDR3 amino acids: CASSPTPAGGPGEQFF. In DNA, the CDR3 is TGTGCCAGCAGCCCTACCCCAGCGGGAGGGCCAGGTGAGCAGTTCTTC. Supplemented by reference TRBV11-3 and TRBJ2-1, the full variable domain reads EAGVVQSPRYKIIEKKQPVAFWCNPISGHNTLYWYLQNLGQGPELLIRYENEEAVDDSQLPKDRFSAERLKGVDSTLKIQPAELGDSAVYLCASSPTPAGGPGEQFFGPGTRLTVL.

This clone was seen a few times. The chain carries TRBV7-9 and TRBJ2-5, with D possibly being TRBD1 (5 bases). The CDR3 is 13 amino acids. Trimming removed 3 bases at V and 4 bases at J, with 9 bases between. Germline values: CDR1 SEHNR, CDR2 FQNEAQ (reference sequence). The CDR3 coding sequence is TGTGCCAGCAGCTTCGACAGAATAGAGACCCAGTACTTC. Translated: CASSFDRIETQYF.

The chain employs TRBV6-5 and TRBJ2-3; 7 nucleotides line up with TRBD1. The germline V gene has CDR1 MNHEY and CDR2 SVGAGI. The CDR3 spans 15 residues. V dropped 6 bases and J dropped 0; count of bases not matched to a gene: 6. CDR3 amino acids: CASSLTGHSTDTQYF. The CDR3 DNA reads as TGTGCCAGCAGCCTGACAGGGCATAGCACAGATACGCAGTATTTT.

This sequence joins TRBV30 and TRBJ1-1; possibly TRBD1 for D (6 bases). Trimming stripped 0 bases from V and 0 bases from J, with 8 bases between. Germline CDR1 reads GTSNPN; CDR2 reads SVGIG (reference sequence). The CDR3 covers 14 residues. The CDR3 DNA sequence: TGTGCCTGGAGTGTAACAGGGATGAACACTGAAGCTTTCTTT. It yields the protein CAWSVTGMNTEAFF.

This rearrangement joins TRBV9 to TRBJ2-7; 8 bases map to TRBD1. Germline V gene data show CDR1 as SGDLS and CDR2 as YYNGEE. Germline trimming cut 0 bases from V and 5 bases from J; bases unmatched to any gene: 4. The CDR3 loop spans 14 amino acids. The DNA for the CDR3 is TGTGCCAGCAGCGTAGAGGGACAGGCCGACGAGCAGTACTTC. It yields the protein CASSVEGQADEQYF.

This chain links TRBV29-1 with TRBJ1-5, with 8 nucleotides matching TRBD1. The CDR3 is 13 amino acids. V was clipped by 4 bases and J by 6 bases; unmatched bases: 5. Germline CDR1 is SQVTM and CDR2 is ANQGSEA. The DNA for the CDR3 is TGCAGCGTTGTGGGGACAGGAGGTCAGCCCCAGCATTTT. Translation: CSVVGTGGQPQHF.

J is TRBJ2-5 and V is TRBV7-7; TRBD2 matches 15 bases. The V segment lost 5 bases and the J segment 2 bases; nucleotides outside the gene matches: 3. Germline-derived CDR1 and CDR2 are SSHAT and FNYEAQ (reference sequence). CDR3 size: 16 residues. CDR3 bases: TGTGCCAGCAGCCCTGGACTAGCGGGGGGGCAAGAGACCCAGTACTTC. This codes for CASSPGLAGGQETQYF. The variable domain in full, completed from reference TRBV7-7 and TRBJ2-5, reads GAGVSQSPRYKVTKRGQDVTLRCDPISSHATLYWYQQALGQGPEFLTYFNYEAQPDKSGLPSDRFSAERPEGSISTLTIQRTEQRDSAMYRCASSPGLAGGQETQYFGPGTRLLVL.

To note about this clone: Other DNA sequences within the sample encode an identical CDR3. The chain links TRBV5-1 to TRBJ1-5; TRBD1 aligns across 7 bases. The ends lost 4 bases at V and 4 bases at J; junction bases unmatched: 5. The CDR3 has 14 residues. Germline V CDR1 and CDR2: SGHRS, YFSETQ. The CDR3 here is CASSPGTVNQPQHF. Here the CDR3 DNA reads TGCGCCAGCAGCCCCGGGACAGTTAATCAGCCCCAGCATTTT.

The J gene is TRBJ2-1, the V gene TRBV19; tentatively, D is TRBD2 (5 bases). The germline CDR1 and CDR2 sequences are LNHDA and SQIVND (reference sequence). The CDR3 is 12 residues long. V lost 6 bases and J 5 bases, leaving 8 bases between the germline ends. The CDR3 loop reads CASSRGHNEQFF. In nucleotides, the CDR3 is TGTGCCAGTAGCCGCGGGCACAATGAGCAGTTCTTC.

This chain uses TRBV25-1 with TRBJ1-6; TRBD1 is a possible D gene (6 bases). The CDR3 has 12 amino acids. Germline CDR1 is MGHDK and CDR2 is SYGVNS. The V gene lost 2 bases and the J gene lost 16 bases, with 12 bases spanning the gap. CDR3 nucleotide sequence: TGTGCCAGCAGTGAACCTGGACAGACGCTCCACTTT. This translates into CASSEPGQTLHF.